The sequence of this T cell receptor (beta chain) was determined in a study of beta chain features in type 1 diabetes. Background on the study: Across the samples, roughly 98 million sorted cells were examined in total.

As regards this clone: Its ends do not fully match the called genes, so a read error is possible.

Germline assignment: CDR1 SSHAT and CDR2 FNYEAQ (reference sequence). The CDR3 has 15 amino acids. The entirety of the isolated RNA underwent reverse transcription, so expressed TCRB transcripts were sequenced. Regulatory, naive and central memory T cell samples averaged approximately 3.9 million reads. TCRdb keeps only in-frame clones here, not all; method: immunoSEQ multiplex PCR. The table lists 130,000 to 150,000 clones, less than 8.5% of them singletons. The TCR sequence derives from a woman aged 25 to 39 in good health. V gene TRBV7-7 combines with J gene TRBJ2-1; 7 bases align to TRBD1. Sequenced sample: central memory CD4+ T cells from blood. CDR3 region: CASSKKQGLLNEQFF. CDR3 nucleotide sequence: TGTGCTAGCAGCAAAAAACAGGGGTTGTTGAATGAGCAGTTCTTC.